A single sample gave rise to the 17 T cell receptor beta chains below, sequenced in a study of PD-1 blockade in classical Hodgkin lymphoma. Stated time point: cycle 4 day 1 (C4D1), after less than 7 weeks of nivolumab. All patients relapsed after autologous stem cell transplantation, and brentuximab vedotin exposure varied. This table comes from immunoSEQ multiplex PCR, and its TCRdb copy is limited to in-frame clones, with some not included. The sample includes just under 65,000 clones, about 89% of them seen just once. Material: peripheral blood mononuclear cells (PBMCs), obtained before the fourth cycle of nivolumab. Receptor source: a human donor with classical Hodgkin lymphoma.

This clone was seen once. The rearrangement joins TRBV6-4 to TRBJ2-2; no clear D. The germline gives CDR1 MRHNA, CDR2 SNTAGT. V lost 7 bases to trimming and J lost 7 bases, with 16 bases between them. The CDR3 is 14 amino acids. This chain's CDR3 is CASNSSFRCGELFF. The CDR3 bases are TGTGCCAGCAATTCATCCTTTCGGTGCGGGGAGCTGTTTTTT.

The chain has TRBV14 and TRBJ1-3; TRBD1 aligns across 8 bases. With V trimmed by 8 bases and J by 2 bases, 5 bases remained unmatched. This CDR3 comprises 14 residues. Germline V gene data show CDR1 as SGHDN and CDR2 as FVKESK. CDR3 region: CASDRGLAGNTIYF. The CDR3 bases are TGTGCCAGCGACAGGGGATTGGCTGGAAACACCATATATTTT.

The chain has TRBV27 and TRBJ1-2; the D is unclear. This CDR3 is built from 14 residues. V shed 2 bases and J shed 6 bases, with 13 bases lying between them. The V gene's germline CDR1 is MNHEY and CDR2 SMNVEV (reference sequence). CDR3 DNA: TGTGCCAGCAGTTTAGAGGGTAGGAAACATGGCTACACCTTC. Protein product: CASSLEGRKHGYTF.

This rearrangement joins TRBV18 to TRBJ2-5; TRBD1 is a possible D gene (5 bases). Trimming removed 6 bases from V and 2 bases from J, with 16 bases in between. Germline loops: CDR1 KGHSH, CDR2 LQKENI. The CDR3 has 15 residues. The CDR3 coding sequence is TGTGCCAGCTCCCTCCGGACACCTCGTCAAGAGACCCAGTACTTC. Its translation is CASSLRTPRQETQYF.

The chain links TRBV6-1 to TRBJ2-2; TRBD1 or TRBD2 may be the D gene (5 bases each). The CDR3 covers 15 residues. Germline loops: CDR1 MNHNS, CDR2 SASEGT. The germline V and J ends were trimmed by 5 bases and 1 base, with 11 bases remaining between them. CDR3: CASSKERGNTGELFF. For the CDR3, the DNA is TGTGCCAGCAGTAAAGAGAGGGGGAACACCGGGGAGCTGTTTTTT.

The chain carries TRBV5-1 and TRBJ1-3; the D is unclear. CDR3 size: 16 residues. V dropped 0 bases and J dropped 0 bases, with 10 bases sitting between them. Germline CDR1 is SGHRS and CDR2 is YFSETQ. CDR3 coding DNA: TGCGCCAGCAGCTTGGAGTTCCGGAACTCTGGAAACACCATATATTTT. Its translation: CASSLEFRNSGNTIYF.

The gene calls are TRBV19 and TRBJ2-2; D assignment may be TRBD1 or TRBD2 (5 bases each). This CDR3 is 13 amino acids long. V lost 3 bases, J lost 5 bases, and 7 bases lay in between. Germline V gene sequence: CDR1 LNHDA, CDR2 SQIVND (reference sequence). As DNA, the CDR3 is TGTGCCAGTAGTATGGGGGTAACCGGGGAGCTGTTTTTT. It is translated as CASSMGVTGELFF.

The J gene is TRBJ1-4, the V gene TRBV2; D call uncertain. The germline V gene has CDR1 SNHLY and CDR2 FYNNEI. The V gene lost 4 bases and the J gene lost 0 bases, with 9 bases spanning the gap. This CDR3 contains 15 residues. The CDR3 is CASSVNRATNEKLFF. CDR3 nucleotides: TGTGCCAGCAGTGTCAATCGTGCAACTAATGAAAAACTGTTTTTT.

This chain connects TRBV10-1 to TRBJ1-2; no clear D gene. Trimming shortened V by 10 bases and J by 2 bases, and 20 bases separated the two germline ends. The CDR3 extends over 15 amino acids. CDR1 is WNHNN, CDR2 SYGVQD, per germline (reference sequence). DNA for the CDR3: TGCGCCACGACCCCATTATATAGGCGGAACTATGGCTACACCTTC. Translation: CATTPLYRRNYGYTF.

In its sample, this clone was seen once. Additional DNA sequences in this sample encode the identical CDR3. The chain carries TRBV7-9 and TRBJ1-2; a weak D match, TRBD1 (6 bases). In germline, CDR1 is SEHNR, CDR2 FQNEAQ (reference sequence). The CDR3 runs to 13 residues. The germline V and J ends were trimmed by 3 bases and 7 bases, with 12 bases remaining between them. The CDR3 DNA is TGTGCCAGCAGCTTCGACCGGGGGCTTGGCTACACCTTC. Protein: CASSFDRGLGYTF.

The chain couples TRBV6-1 to TRBJ1-1; a possible D gene is TRBD1 (5 bases). This CDR3 is 14 amino acids long. V was pared by 8 bases and J by 5 bases, with 18 bases between. Germline V gene data show CDR1 as MNHNS and CDR2 as SASEGT. CDR3 protein: CASLEGGGWTEAFF. CDR3 in DNA: TGTGCCAGCCTCGAGGGCGGGGGATGGACTGAAGCTTTCTTT.

The CDR3 loop reads CASSQGPAVPSANTEAFF. The CDR3 coding sequence is TGTGCCAGCAGTCAAGGACCAGCAGTCCCCTCTGCAAACACTGAAGCTTTCTTT. This chain links TRBV28 with TRBJ1-1; D not certain. CDR1 is MDHEN and CDR2 is SYDVKM in the germline V gene. Trimming shortened V by 5 bases and J by 2 bases, and 24 bases separated the two germline ends. The CDR3 has 18 amino acids.

CDR3 loop: CAISESRPTYNEQFF. The CDR3, as DNA: TGTGCCATCAGTGAATCGCGACCAACCTACAATGAGCAGTTCTTC. This chain uses TRBV10-3 with TRBJ2-1; D is undetermined. This CDR3 is built from 15 residues. CDR1 and CDR2 from the germline V gene are ENHRY and SYGVKD. V lost 3 bases and J lost 2, with 11 bases in between.

This clone occurred once. The chain couples TRBV12-5 to TRBJ2-1; no definite D call. V lost 2 bases and J lost 7, with 18 bases in between. The CDR3 is 16 residues long. CDR1 and CDR2 from the germline V gene are LGHNT and FRNRAP. CDR3 in DNA: TGTGCTAGTGGTTTGAGCCCTAGACTGCTCGGGAATGAGCAGTTCTTC. Translated: CASGLSPRLLGNEQFF.

The chain couples TRBV19 to TRBJ2-5; perhaps TRBD1 as D (6 bases). The CDR3 has 12 amino acids. Germline V gives CDR1 LNHDA, CDR2 SQIVND (reference sequence). V was clipped by 10 bases and J by 5 bases, with 14 bases between them. For the CDR3, the DNA is TGTGCCACGTCGCAGGGGTGGGAGACCCAGTACTTC. Its translation: CATSQGWETQYF.

This chain connects TRBV10-3 to TRBJ2-1; D call uncertain. CDR1 ENHRY and CDR2 SYGVKD come from the germline V gene. The ends were cut back, 8 bases at V and 7 bases at J, with 18 bases in the middle. The length of the CDR3 is 14 residues. The CDR3 nucleotides read TGTGCCATCCAAGGGCAATACCCTGGGAATGAGCAGTTCTTC. Translated: CAIQGQYPGNEQFF.

The J gene is TRBJ2-3, the V gene TRBV9; D is undetermined. The V gene lost 0 bases and the J gene lost 4 bases, with 9 bases spanning the gap. Per the germline V gene, CDR1 is SGDLS and CDR2 is YYNGEE. The CDR3 spans 14 residues. CDR3 sequence (DNA): TGTGCCAGCAGCGTAGCGACATTTTCAGATACGCAGTATTTT. It is translated as CASSVATFSDTQYF.